This TCR beta chain was captured in a study of T cell responses to AZD1222 COVID-19 vaccine. The CDR3 spans 14 residues. Trimming at V came to 3 bases and at J to 6 bases, leaving 3 bases not matched to a gene. Germline loops: CDR1 LNHNV, CDR2 YYDKDF (reference sequence). Generated by immunoSEQ multiplex PCR, the TCRdb table keeps only in-frame clones and is missing some. The sample consists of about 130,000 clones, around 90% of them appearing once. This rearrangement joins TRBV15 to TRBJ2-7; 12 nucleotides align to TRBD1. Source: peripheral blood, taken on day 0 of AZD1222 vaccination. The TCR comes from an adult in good health. As DNA, the CDR3 is TGTGCCACCAGCAGCGGGACAGGGGGCGCCGAGCAGTACTTC. Protein product: CATSSGTGGAEQYF.